This TCR beta chain appears in the sequencing data of a study of CD8 T cells in Susac syndrome. This CDR3 contains 14 residues. The germline V and J ends were trimmed by 2 bases and 8 bases, with 16 bases remaining between them. Random hexamers were used to reverse transcribe the RNA input (roughly 0.5 to 1 ug). TCRdb re-analysed the immunoSEQ multiplex PCR reads in MiXCR, keeping a single row per CDR3 protein. The sample comprises under 200,000 distinct CDR3 sequences, roughly 90% of which are singletons, and around 0.085% rests with the top ten. The chain links TRBV12-3 or TRBV12-4 to TRBJ2-7; no clear D gene. The specimen was CD4+ T cells from PBMCs. The TCR originated in a human donor with Susac syndrome. The CDR3 sequence is CASSLSQIRAKQYF. The CDR3 DNA is TGTGCCAGCAGTTTATCACAGATTAGGGCAAAGCAGTACTTC.